These 17 T cell receptor beta chains came from one sample sequenced in a study of siplizumab effects on memory and regulatory T cells. TCRdb keeps only in-frame clones here, not all; method: immunoSEQ multiplex PCR. The data show tens of thousands of clones, 75% to 90% seen once. The sequencing sample was made of memory CD4+ T cells sorted from blood. These TCRs come from a human donor in good health.

This sequence joins TRBV10-3 and TRBJ1-6; D perhaps matches TRBD1 (5 bases). The CDR3 sequence is 17 residues long. Trimming shortened V by 6 bases and J by 0 bases, and 15 bases separated the two germline ends. Germline V gives CDR1 ENHRY, CDR2 SYGVKD. CDR3 DNA: TGTGCCATCAGGGAGACGGCAGGGAGCTCCTATAATTCACCCCTCCACTTT. Translation gives CAIRETAGSSYNSPLHF.

The table lists this clone with a count of one. This chain links TRBV19 with TRBJ1-2, with D unclear. Deletions cut 2 bases from V and 0 bases from J, with 10 bases between. Germline V gene lookup returns CDR1 LNHDA and CDR2 SQIVND (reference sequence). The CDR3 length is 15 residues. The CDR3 DNA follows: TGTGCCAGTAGTATACGGAGGGTAGCTAACTATGGCTACACCTTC. This encodes CASSIRRVANYGYTF.

The chain uses TRBV6-5 and TRBJ2-1; D gene uncertain. This CDR3 region has 13 residues. Trimming left V 8 bases short and J 2 bases short, with 10 bases between. Germline-derived CDR1 and CDR2 are MNHEY and SVGAGI. The CDR3 loop is CASGTWTYNEQFF. CDR3 bases: TGTGCCAGCGGAACCTGGACCTACAATGAGCAGTTCTTC.

The sample holds one count of this clone. This sample also contains other DNA sequences that code for the same CDR3. This rearrangement joins TRBV19 to TRBJ1-3; no clear D. With 6 bases removed from V and 2 bases from J, the gap between germline ends came to 11 bases. CDR1 and CDR2 (germline): LNHDA, SQIVND (reference sequence). The CDR3 is 14 amino acids. CDR3 DNA: TGTGCCAGTAGCACTCAGAAGCCTGGAAACACCATATATTTT. This sequence encodes CASSTQKPGNTIYF.

The table lists this clone with a count of one. The rearrangement links TRBV4-2 to TRBJ1-1; D is uncertain. There are 14 residues in the CDR3. Trimming left V 0 bases short and J 1 base short, with 6 bases between. Germline V gene lookup returns CDR1 LGHNA and CDR2 YNFKEQ. CDR3: CASSQDTENTEAFF. CDR3 in DNA: TGTGCCAGCAGCCAAGATACCGAGAACACTGAAGCTTTCTTT.

This clone was observed a handful of times. CDR3 nucleotide sequence: TGTGCCAGCAGCTTAGGACAGGGGGGTTATTCACCCCTCCACTTT. Translation: CASSLGQGGYSPLHF. J is TRBJ1-6 and V is TRBV7-2; TRBD1 agrees at 9 bases. CDR1 and CDR2 from the germline V gene are SGHTA and FQGNSA. The CDR3 loop spans 15 amino acids. The V segment lost 1 base and the J segment 8 bases; nucleotides outside the gene matches: 3.

The chain employs TRBV18 and TRBJ2-3; 8 nucleotides agree with TRBD1. V trimming: 4 bases; J trimming: 0 bases; junction bases outside the gene matches: 3. CDR1 is KGHSH and CDR2 is LQKENI in the germline V gene. CDR3 length equals 15 residues. The CDR3 sequence is CASSQGDRSTDTQYF. The DNA of the CDR3 is TGTGCCAGCTCACAAGGGGACAGGAGCACAGATACGCAGTATTTT.

The J gene is TRBJ2-3, the V gene TRBV5-8; D is unclear. Germline V gene lookup returns CDR1 SGHTS and CDR2 YDEGEE. CDR3 length: 14 amino acids. Trimming cost V 4 bases and J 4 bases, with 13 bases left between them. The CDR3 DNA follows: TGTGCCAGCAGCCTCGATTACAGCCCAGATACGCAGTATTTT. Its protein product is CASSLDYSPDTQYF.

V gene TRBV19 combines with J gene TRBJ2-1, with 8 bases aligning to TRBD1. CDR1 LNHDA and CDR2 SQIVND come from the germline V gene (reference sequence). This CDR3 comprises 17 residues. The V gene end was trimmed by 6 bases and the J gene end by 3 bases; junction bases not matched to a gene: 13. CDR3 sequence reads: CASSRDRSQGHYNEQFF. The CDR3, as DNA: TGTGCCAGTAGCCGGGACAGGAGCCAAGGTCACTACAATGAGCAGTTCTTC. Complete variable domain (other parts from reference TRBV19 and TRBJ2-1): DGGITQSPKYLFRKEGQNVTLSCEQNLNHDAMYWYRQDPGQGLRLIYYSQIVNDFQKGDIAEGYSVSREKKESFPLTVTSAQKNPTAFYLCASSRDRSQGHYNEQFFGPGTRLTVL.

V gene TRBV2 combines with J gene TRBJ2-2, with TRBD2 matching over 11 bases. The germline V gene encodes CDR1 SNHLY and CDR2 FYNNEI. J lost 3 bases, V lost 7 bases, and 4 bases had no gene match. CDR3 length: 15 amino acids. The CDR3 protein is CASTPGLADTGELFF. CDR3 DNA: TGTGCCAGCACCCCGGGACTAGCGGACACCGGGGAGCTGTTTTTT.

The chain couples TRBV7-9 to TRBJ1-6, with D hard to call. V lost 1 base and J lost 5, with 9 bases in between. The CDR3 consists of 15 residues. The germline CDR1 and CDR2 sequences are SEHNR and FQNEAQ (reference sequence). The CDR3 sequence: CASSLESTNNSPLHF. In DNA, the CDR3 is TGTGCCAGCAGCTTAGAGAGCACGAATAATTCACCCCTCCACTTT.

The chain couples TRBV18 to TRBJ1-1; TRBD1 matches at 7 bases. The CDR3 extends over 15 amino acids. V gave up 4 bases and J gave up 3 bases; unmatched junction bases: 8. Germline CDR1 KGHSH, CDR2 LQKENI. CDR3 in DNA: TGTGCCAGCTCACTCCGGTCCCAGGGGGACACTGAAGCTTTCTTT. It codes for CASSLRSQGDTEAFF.

The J gene is TRBJ2-7, the V gene TRBV5-5; the D gene could be TRBD1 or TRBD2 (5 bases each). CDR3 length equals 16 residues. V was pared by 4 bases and J by 4 bases, with 21 bases between. Germline loops: CDR1 SGHKS, CDR2 YYEKEE (reference sequence). DNA for the CDR3: TGTGCCAGCAGCATCGACGGGAACTCATGGGGGTACGAGCAGTACTTC. As protein: CASSIDGNSWGYEQYF. Full variable domain (missing parts from reference TRBV5-5 and TRBJ2-7): DAGVTQSPTHLIKTRGQQVTLRCSPISGHKSVSWYQQVLGQGPQFIFQYYEKEERGRGNFPDRFSARQFPNYSSELNVNALLLGDSALYLCASSIDGNSWGYEQYFGPGTRLTVT.

This clone is a singleton in its sample. This chain joins TRBV29-1 and TRBJ2-1; 10 bases line up with TRBD2. The CDR3 is 15 residues long. After removal of 7 bases from V and 6 bases from J, the junction contained 12 bases not matched to a gene. Germline V gene data show CDR1 as SQVTM and CDR2 as ANQGSEA. The CDR3: CSDRPSGSRVNEQFF. For the CDR3, the DNA is TGCAGCGATAGACCTAGCGGGAGTAGAGTCAATGAGCAGTTCTTC.

J is TRBJ1-2 and V is TRBV7-9, with D tentatively TRBD1 (6 bases). Per the germline V gene, CDR1 is SEHNR and CDR2 is FQNEAQ (reference sequence). CDR3 length: 15 amino acids. Trimming removed 2 bases at V and 4 bases at J, with 14 bases between. CDR3 bases: TGTGCCAGCAGCTTATCTGGGGGCCAACCCTATGGCTACACCTTC. It codes for CASSLSGGQPYGYTF.

Worth noting for this clone: At one end the junction does not follow the germline gene, possibly because of a read error. Other DNA sequences in this sample translate to the same CDR3. The chain employs TRBV19 and TRBJ2-6, with D possibly being TRBD1 (5 bases). The CDR3 spans 15 residues. Germline V gene data show CDR1 as LNHDA and CDR2 as SQIVND (reference sequence). The CDR3 here is CASSILLSGANVLTF. The CDR3 DNA sequence: TGTGCCAGTAGTATTCTGCTCTCTGGGGCCAACGTCTTGACTTTC.

The V call is TRBV12-2, the J call TRBJ2-5. TRBV12-2 is assigned pseudogene status. This CDR3 is 15 amino acids long. The CDR3 nucleotides read TGTGCAAGTCGCTTCCCCGGGACCACTATAACGACCCAGTACTTC. It translates to CASRFPGTTITTQYF.